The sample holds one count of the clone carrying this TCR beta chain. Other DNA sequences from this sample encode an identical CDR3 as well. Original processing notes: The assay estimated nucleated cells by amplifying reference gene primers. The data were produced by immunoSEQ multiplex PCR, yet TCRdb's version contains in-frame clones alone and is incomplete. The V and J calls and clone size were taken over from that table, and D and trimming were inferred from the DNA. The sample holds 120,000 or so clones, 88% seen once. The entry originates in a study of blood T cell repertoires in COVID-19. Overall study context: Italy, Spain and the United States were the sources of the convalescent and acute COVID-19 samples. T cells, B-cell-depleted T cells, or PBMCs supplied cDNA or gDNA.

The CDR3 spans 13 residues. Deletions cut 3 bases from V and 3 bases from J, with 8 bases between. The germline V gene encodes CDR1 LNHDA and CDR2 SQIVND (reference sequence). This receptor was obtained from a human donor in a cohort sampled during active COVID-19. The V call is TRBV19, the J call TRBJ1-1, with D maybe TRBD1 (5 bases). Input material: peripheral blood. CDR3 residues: CASSIGGDTEAFF. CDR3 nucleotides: TGTGCCAGTAGTATTGGGGGGGACACTGAAGCTTTCTTT.